This passage covers 8 T cell receptor beta chains from one sample sequenced in a study of molecular identifiers for immune sequencing clone quantification. From the PCR reads, TCRdb called clonotypes with MiXCR, one entry per CDR3 protein. This table holds under 650,000 distinct CDR3 sequences, 20% found once. Input material: naive CD8+ T cells from blood, with Jurkat cell RNA spiked in. Subset defined: FACS-sorted CD8+CD4-CCR7+CD45RA+ naive T cells. Source of these receptors: a human donor in good health. Some libraries in this study had Jurkat cell RNA spiked in.

There are many counts of this clonotype. The V gene is TRBV27, the J gene TRBJ2-1; 7 bases are shared with TRBD2. The trim removed 4 bases at V and 2 bases at J, leaving 8 bases unmatched. The CDR3 totals 16 residues. Germline V gives CDR1 MNHEY, CDR2 SMNVEV (reference sequence). The DNA of the CDR3 is TGTGCCAGCAGTTCCACAGCGGGGAGGGCCTACAATGAGCAGTTCTTC. It encodes CASSSTAGRAYNEQFF.

This clonotype was seen more than once but under ten times. The rearrangement joins TRBV13 to TRBJ2-7; no clear D gene. Per germline, CDR1 PRHDT and CDR2 FYEKMQ (reference sequence). V lost 1 base to trimming and J lost 6 bases, with 7 bases between them. The CDR3 is 12 amino acids. For the CDR3, the DNA is TGTGCCAGCAGCTTAGTGGGCCGCGAGCAGTACTTC. This translates into CASSLVGREQYF.

The rearrangement uses TRBV27 and TRBJ2-1; 10 nucleotides align to TRBD2. This CDR3 is built from 16 residues. V was pared by 5 bases and J by 3 bases, with 7 bases of the junction left unmatched. Germline loops: CDR1 MNHEY, CDR2 SMNVEV (reference sequence). In DNA, the CDR3 is TGTGCCAGCAGTCCCCCCGGGACTAGCGTCTACAATGAGCAGTTCTTC. This codes for CASSPPGTSVYNEQFF.

This clonotype was counted ten times or more. This chain uses TRBV27 with TRBJ2-7; D perhaps matches TRBD2 (6 bases). The CDR3 extends over 14 amino acids. The germline V gene encodes CDR1 MNHEY and CDR2 SMNVEV (reference sequence). V dropped 6 bases and J dropped 0 bases, with 12 bases sitting between them. CDR3 in amino acids: CASRGYGSSYEQYF. The CDR3 DNA reads TGTGCCAGCAGAGGTTACGGGAGCTCCTACGAGCAGTACTTC.

On this clonotype: A read error may explain this, as a much larger clone is one base away. The chain employs TRBV6-5 and TRBJ2-3; D remains ambiguous. The CDR3 totals 11 residues. Germline V gives CDR1 MNHEY, CDR2 SVGAGI. Written as DNA, the CDR3 is TGTGCCGGCAGTGCCGCAGATACGCAGTATTTT. Its translation: CAGSAADTQYF.

This clonotype was seen repeatedly, ten times or more. The genes are TRBV25-1 and TRBJ2-5; 7 bases line up with TRBD2. The CDR3 length is 14 residues. Germline values: CDR1 MGHDK, CDR2 SYGVNS. Germline trimming cut 6 bases from V and 5 bases from J; bases unmatched to any gene: 9. As DNA, the CDR3 is TGTGCCAGCAGCCTTCGTGGGGGGGGGGAGACCCAGTACTTC. Residues: CASSLRGGGETQYF.

As concerns this clonotype: A clone one base away is much larger, so this may be a read error. The chain carries TRBV5-6 and TRBJ2-7, with 8 bases that match TRBD1. Looked up from germline, CDR1 is SGHDT and CDR2 is YYEEEE. The CDR3 loop spans 15 amino acids. CDR3: CARSGPQGQAYEQYF. DNA for the CDR3: TGTGCCCGCAGCGGGCCGCAGGGACAGGCATACGAGCAGTACTTC.

V and J are TRBV19 and TRBJ2-5; 7 nucleotides align to TRBD2. The trim removed 5 bases at V and 0 bases at J, leaving 12 bases unmatched. Germline CDR1 reads LNHDA; CDR2 reads SQIVND (reference sequence). This CDR3 spans 17 amino acids. The CDR3 DNA is TGTGCCAGTAGTCGCGATGGGCTAGCGGACAACCAAGAGACCCAGTACTTC. Its translation: CASSRDGLADNQETQYF.